This TCR beta chain was observed in a study of cytomegalovirus exposure and HLA in healthy donors. The wider study: As an earlier analysis found, about 200 million T cells yielded 117 million unique TCR beta sequences.

Points on this clone: The antigen is undetermined.

The CDR3 spans 16 residues. V was pared by 5 bases and J by 2 bases, with 11 bases of the junction left unmatched. Germline CDR1 is SGHRS and CDR2 is YFSETQ. The PCR ran on 60 Vbeta and 13 Jbeta primers. Repertoires were generated with immunoSEQ multiplex PCR, while TCRdb's copy carries only in-frame clones and drops some. In the table there are roughly 190,000 clones, 82% of which are singletons. Points from the study as a whole: Certain indistinguishable V segments, among them TRBV6-2 and TRBV6-3, were excluded. By a later analysis, the bulk of CMV-associated TCR beta chains appeared HLA-restricted. Specific recognition of CMV antigens was confirmed in vitro for a few chains (all CMV-associated).

The source material was PBMCs. V usage is TRBV5-1 and J usage is TRBJ2-7; 9 nucleotides agree with TRBD2. This TCR was sampled from a woman under 30 in good health and CMV-seronegative. The CDR3 sequence is CASRPGPTSGAYEQYF. The CDR3 DNA reads TGCGCCAGCAGACCGGGTCCGACTAGCGGAGCCTACGAGCAGTACTTC.